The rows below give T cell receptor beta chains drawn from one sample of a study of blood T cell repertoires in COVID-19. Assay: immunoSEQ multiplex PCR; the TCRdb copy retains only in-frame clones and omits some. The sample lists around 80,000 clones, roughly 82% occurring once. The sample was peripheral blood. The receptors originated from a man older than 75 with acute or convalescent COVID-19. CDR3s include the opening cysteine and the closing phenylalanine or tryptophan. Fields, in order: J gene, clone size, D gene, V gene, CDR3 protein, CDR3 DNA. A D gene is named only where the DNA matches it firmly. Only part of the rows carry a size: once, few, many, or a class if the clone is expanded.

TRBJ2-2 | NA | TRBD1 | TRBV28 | CASTVGTAWTRNTGELFF | TGTGCCAGCACCGTCGGGACAGCGTGGACAAGGAACACCGGGGAGCTGTTTTTT
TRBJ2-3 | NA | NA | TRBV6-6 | CASAGGTDTQYF | TGTGCCAGCGCCGGAGGCACAGATACGCAGTATTTT
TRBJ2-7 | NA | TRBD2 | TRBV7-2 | CASSLSGGSSYEQYF | TGTGCCAGCAGCCTTAGCGGGGGTAGCTCCTACGAGCAGTACTTC
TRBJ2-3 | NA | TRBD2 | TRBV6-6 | CASSPTSGGAADTQYF | TGTGCCAGCAGTCCTACTAGCGGGGGGGCCGCAGATACGCAGTATTTT
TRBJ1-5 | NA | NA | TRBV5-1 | CASSPGLSNQPQHF | TGCGCCAGCAGCCCGGGACTATCCAATCAGCCCCAGCATTTT
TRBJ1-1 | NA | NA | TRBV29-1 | CSVVFWDKPIEAFF | TGCAGCGTTGTTTTTTGGGACAAACCCATTGAAGCTTTCTTT
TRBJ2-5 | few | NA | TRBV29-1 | CSVDGADQETQYF | TGCAGCGTTGACGGAGCGGACCAAGAGACCCAGTACTTC
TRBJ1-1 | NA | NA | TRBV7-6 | CASSRRVGTEAFF | TGTGCCAGCAGCCGCAGGGTAGGCACTGAAGCTTTCTTT
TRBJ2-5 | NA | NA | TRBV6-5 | CASRYQETQYF | TGTGCCAGCCGGTACCAAGAGACCCAGTACTTC
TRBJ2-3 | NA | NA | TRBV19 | CASSGRIQAGGDTQYF | TGTGCCAGTAGTGGCCGGATCCAAGCCGGGGGAGATACGCAGTATTTT
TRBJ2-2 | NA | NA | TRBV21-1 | CASSPPESAGFTGELFF | TGTGCCAGCAGCCCCCCCGAGAGTGCAGGATTCACCGGGGAGCTGTTTTTT
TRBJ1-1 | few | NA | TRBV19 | CASSSFGDKPNTEAFF | TGTGCCAGTAGTAGTTTTGGGGACAAACCTAACACTGAAGCTTTCTTT
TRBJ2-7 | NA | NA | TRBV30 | CAWRTTSSYEQYF | TGTGCCTGGAGGACTACCAGCTCCTACGAGCAGTACTTC
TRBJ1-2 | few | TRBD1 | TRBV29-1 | CSVEDPQGARDGYTF | TGCAGCGTTGAAGATCCACAGGGGGCCAGGGATGGCTACACCTTC
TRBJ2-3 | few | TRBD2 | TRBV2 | CASRATSGGTDTQYF | TGTGCCAGCAGAGCGACTAGCGGGGGAACAGATACGCAGTATTTT
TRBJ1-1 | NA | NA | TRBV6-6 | CASSRLRGGNDRTEAFF | TGTGCCAGCAGCCGACTTAGGGGGGGAAATGATCGAACTGAAGCTTTCTTT
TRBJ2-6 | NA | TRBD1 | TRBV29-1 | CSVLAWDSDSGANVLTF | TGCAGCGTCCTGGCATGGGACAGCGACTCTGGGGCCAACGTCCTGACTTTC
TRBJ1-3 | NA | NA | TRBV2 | CASSEARLSGNTIYF | TGTGCCAGCAGTGAAGCGCGTCTCTCTGGAAACACCATATATTTT
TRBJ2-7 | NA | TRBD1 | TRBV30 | CAGGQGAREQYF | TGTGCCGGTGGACAGGGGGCCAGGGAGCAGTACTTC